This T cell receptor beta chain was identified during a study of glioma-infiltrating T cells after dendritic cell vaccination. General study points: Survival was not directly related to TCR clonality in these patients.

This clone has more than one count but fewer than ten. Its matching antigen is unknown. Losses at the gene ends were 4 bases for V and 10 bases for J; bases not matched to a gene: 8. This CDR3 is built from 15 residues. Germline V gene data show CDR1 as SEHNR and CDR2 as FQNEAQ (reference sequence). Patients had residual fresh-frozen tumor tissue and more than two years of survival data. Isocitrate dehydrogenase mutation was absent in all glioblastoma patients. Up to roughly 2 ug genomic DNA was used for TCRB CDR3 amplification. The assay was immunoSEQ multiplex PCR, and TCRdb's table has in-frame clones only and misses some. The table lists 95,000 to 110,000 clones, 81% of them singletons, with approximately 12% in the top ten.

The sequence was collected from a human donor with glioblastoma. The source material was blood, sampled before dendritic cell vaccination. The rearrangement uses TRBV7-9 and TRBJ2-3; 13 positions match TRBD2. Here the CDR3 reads CASSSGLAGAYSQYF. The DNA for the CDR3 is TGTGCCAGCAGCTCCGGACTAGCGGGGGCCTACTCGCAGTATTTT.